What follows is one TCR beta chain and its context. Its antigen is unknown. Sequencing was limited to surgery cases with top T cell transcript signatures in brain tissue. The method was immunoSEQ multiplex PCR; TCRdb's version includes in-frame clones alone and lacks a portion of them. The sample records about 7,800 clones, roughly 75% being singletons. CDR1 is MDHEN and CDR2 is SYDVKM in the germline V gene. The CDR3 spans 15 residues. V gave up 8 bases and J gave up 2 bases, with 19 bases separating them. The sample originates from a study of brain T cells in children with intractable seizures. The study's findings and limits: Top 50 brain clonotypes included both public and private clones. Only CDR3 sequence similarity suggested viral specificity, without known HCMV serostatus.

This TCR was sampled from a boy younger than two with tuberous sclerosis and intractable seizures. The gene calls are TRBV28 and TRBJ2-7; D is ambiguous. This specimen consisted of resected brain tissue, obtained at surgery. CDR3 coding DNA: TGTGCCAGCTCCTCATTGGAGCCAACGACCTACGAGCAGTACTTC. The encoded protein is CASSSLEPTTYEQYF.